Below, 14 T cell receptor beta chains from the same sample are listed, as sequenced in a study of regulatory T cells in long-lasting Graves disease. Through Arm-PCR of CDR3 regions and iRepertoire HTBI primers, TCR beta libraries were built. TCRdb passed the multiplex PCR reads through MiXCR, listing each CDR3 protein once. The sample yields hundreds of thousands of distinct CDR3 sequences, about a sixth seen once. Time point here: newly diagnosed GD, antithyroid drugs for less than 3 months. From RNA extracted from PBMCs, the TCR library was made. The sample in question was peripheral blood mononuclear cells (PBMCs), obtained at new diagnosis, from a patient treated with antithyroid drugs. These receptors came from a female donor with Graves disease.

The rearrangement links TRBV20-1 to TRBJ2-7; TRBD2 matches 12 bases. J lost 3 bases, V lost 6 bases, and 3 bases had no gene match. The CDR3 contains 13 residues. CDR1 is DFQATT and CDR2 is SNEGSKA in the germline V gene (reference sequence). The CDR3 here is CSAPLAGGYEQYF. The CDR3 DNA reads TGCAGTGCCCCACTAGCGGGAGGCTACGAGCAGTACTTC.

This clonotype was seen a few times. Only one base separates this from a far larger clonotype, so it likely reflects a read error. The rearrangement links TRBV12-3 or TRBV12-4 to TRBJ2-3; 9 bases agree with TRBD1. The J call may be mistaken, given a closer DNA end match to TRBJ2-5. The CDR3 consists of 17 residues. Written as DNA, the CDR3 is TGTGCCAGCAGTCCAGGACAGGGGAGGTGGTCTTTTGGGGCCCAGTACTTC. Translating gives CASSPGQGRWSFGAQYF.

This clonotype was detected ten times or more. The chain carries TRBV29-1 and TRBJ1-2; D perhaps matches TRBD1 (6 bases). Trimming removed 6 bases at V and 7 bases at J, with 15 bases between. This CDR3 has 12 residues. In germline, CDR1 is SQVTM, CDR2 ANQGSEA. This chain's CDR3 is CSVQPGTIGYTF. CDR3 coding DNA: TGCAGCGTGCAACCCGGGACAATTGGCTACACCTTC.

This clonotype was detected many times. The CDR3 region is CASSLGKLAGAYEQYF. The DNA for the CDR3 is TGTGCCAGCAGTTTAGGTAAACTAGCGGGTGCCTACGAGCAGTACTTC. The chain carries TRBV12-3 or TRBV12-4 and TRBJ2-7, with 9 bases aligning to TRBD2. J lost 2 bases, V lost 1 base, and 6 bases had no gene match. The CDR3 contains 16 residues.

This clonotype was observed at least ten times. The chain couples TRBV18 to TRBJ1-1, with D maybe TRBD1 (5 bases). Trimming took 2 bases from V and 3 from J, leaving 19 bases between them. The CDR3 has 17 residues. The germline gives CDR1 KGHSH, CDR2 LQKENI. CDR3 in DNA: TGTGCCAGCTCACCAGAGCCTGGGGCAGGCCACGACACTGAAGCTTTCTTT. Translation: CASSPEPGAGHDTEAFF. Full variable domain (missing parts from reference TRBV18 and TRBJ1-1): NAGVMQNPRHLVRRRGQEARLRCSPMKGHSHVYWYRQLPEEGLKFMVYLQKENIIDESGMPKERFSAEFPKEGPSILRIQQVVRGDSAAYFCASSPEPGAGHDTEAFFGQGTRLTVV.

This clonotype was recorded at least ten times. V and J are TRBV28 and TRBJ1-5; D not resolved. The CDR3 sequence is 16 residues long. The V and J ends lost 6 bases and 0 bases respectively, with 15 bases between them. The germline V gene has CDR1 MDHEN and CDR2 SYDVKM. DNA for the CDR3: TGTGCCAGCAGCCCGGGAACTCGGTCTAGCAATCAGCCCCAGCATTTT. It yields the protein CASSPGTRSSNQPQHF.

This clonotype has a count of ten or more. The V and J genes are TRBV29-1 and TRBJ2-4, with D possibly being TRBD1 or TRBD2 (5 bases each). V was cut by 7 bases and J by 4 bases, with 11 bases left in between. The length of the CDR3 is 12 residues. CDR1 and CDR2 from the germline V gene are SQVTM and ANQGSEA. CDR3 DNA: TGCAGCGCCGGTGAGGGGAAAAACATTCAGTACTTC. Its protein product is CSAGEGKNIQYF. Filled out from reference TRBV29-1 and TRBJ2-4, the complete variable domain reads SAVISQKPSRDICQRGTSLTIQCQVDSQVTMMFWYRQQPGQSLTLIATANQGSEATYESGFVIDKFPISRPNLTFSTLTVSNMSPEDSSIYLCSAGEGKNIQYFGAGTRLSVL.

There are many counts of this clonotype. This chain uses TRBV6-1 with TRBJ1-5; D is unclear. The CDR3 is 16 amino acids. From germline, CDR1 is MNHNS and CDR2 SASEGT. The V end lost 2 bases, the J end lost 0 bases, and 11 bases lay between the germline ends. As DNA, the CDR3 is TGTGCCAGCAGTGAATTGGCACTAAATAGCAATCAGCCCCAGCATTTT. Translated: CASSELALNSNQPQHF.

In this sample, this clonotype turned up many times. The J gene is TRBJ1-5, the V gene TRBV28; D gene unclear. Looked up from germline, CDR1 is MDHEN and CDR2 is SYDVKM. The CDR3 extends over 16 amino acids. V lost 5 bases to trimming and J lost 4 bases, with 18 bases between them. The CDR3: CASSILRYPSNQPQHF. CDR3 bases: TGTGCCAGCAGTATCCTTAGGTACCCCTCTAATCAGCCCCAGCATTTT.

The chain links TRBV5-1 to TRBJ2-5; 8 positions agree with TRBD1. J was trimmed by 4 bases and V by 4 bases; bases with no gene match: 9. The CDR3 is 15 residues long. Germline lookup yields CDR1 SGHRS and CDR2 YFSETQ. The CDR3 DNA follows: TGCGCCAGCAGCCTGATGGGACAGGCGGGAGAGACCCAGTACTTC. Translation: CASSLMGQAGETQYF.

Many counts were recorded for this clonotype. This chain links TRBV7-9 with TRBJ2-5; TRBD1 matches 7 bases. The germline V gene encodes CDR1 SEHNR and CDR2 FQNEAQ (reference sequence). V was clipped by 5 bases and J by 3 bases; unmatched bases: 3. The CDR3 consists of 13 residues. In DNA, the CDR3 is TGTGCCAGCAGCCGACAGGGTGAAGAGACCCAGTACTTC. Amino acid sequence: CASSRQGEETQYF.

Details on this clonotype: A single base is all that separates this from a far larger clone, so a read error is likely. The CDR3 nucleotides are TGTGCCAGCAGTTTTTTGGGACAGCTTTACAATGAGCAGTACTTC. Translating gives CASSFLGQLYNEQYF. The gene calls are TRBV12-3 or TRBV12-4 and TRBJ2-5; 7 bases align to TRBD1. The CDR3 extends over 15 amino acids. V trimming: 3 bases; J trimming: 11 bases; junction bases outside the gene matches: 15.

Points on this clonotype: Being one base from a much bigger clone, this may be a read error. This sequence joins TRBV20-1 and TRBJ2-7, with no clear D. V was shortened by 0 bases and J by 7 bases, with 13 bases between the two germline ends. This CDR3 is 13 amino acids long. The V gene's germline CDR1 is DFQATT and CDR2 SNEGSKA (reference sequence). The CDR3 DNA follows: TGCAGTGCTAGAGATAGTACCTACAATGAGCAGTACTTC. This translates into CSARDSTYNEQYF.

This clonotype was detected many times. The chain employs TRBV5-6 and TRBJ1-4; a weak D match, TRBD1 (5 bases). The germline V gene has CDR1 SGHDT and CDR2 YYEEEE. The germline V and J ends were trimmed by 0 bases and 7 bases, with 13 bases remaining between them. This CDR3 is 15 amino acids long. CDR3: CASSLVEGRGEKLFF. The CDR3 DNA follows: TGTGCCAGCAGCTTGGTAGAGGGAAGGGGTGAAAAACTGTTTTTT.